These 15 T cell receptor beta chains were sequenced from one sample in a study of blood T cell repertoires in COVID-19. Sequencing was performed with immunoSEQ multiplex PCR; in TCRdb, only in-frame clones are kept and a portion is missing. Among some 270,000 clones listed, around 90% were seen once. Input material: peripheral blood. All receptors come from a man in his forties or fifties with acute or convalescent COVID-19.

The CDR3 sequence is CASSEAPESSYNEQFF. The CDR3 DNA is TGTGCCAGCAGTGAAGCGCCTGAGAGCTCCTACAATGAGCAGTTCTTC. The V call is TRBV6-1, the J call TRBJ2-1; D is undetermined. The CDR3 contains 16 residues. CDR1 is MNHNS, CDR2 SASEGT, per germline. V shed 0 bases and J shed 0 bases, with 9 bases lying between them.

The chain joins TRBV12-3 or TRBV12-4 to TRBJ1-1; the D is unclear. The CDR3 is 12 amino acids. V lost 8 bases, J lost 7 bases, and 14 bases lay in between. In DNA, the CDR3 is TGTGCCAGCGGGAGAGAGAGCAGTGAAGCTTTCTTT. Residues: CASGRESSEAFF.

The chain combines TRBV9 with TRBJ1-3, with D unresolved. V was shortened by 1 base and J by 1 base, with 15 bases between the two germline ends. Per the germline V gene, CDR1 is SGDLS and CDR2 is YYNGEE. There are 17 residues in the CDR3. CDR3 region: CASSVTFSGGSGNTIYF. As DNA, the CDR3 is TGTGCCAGCAGCGTAACCTTCTCGGGCGGGTCTGGAAACACCATATATTTT.

The CDR3 here is CASSMDTNYGYTF. Here the CDR3 DNA reads TGTGCCAGTAGTATGGACACAAACTATGGCTACACCTTC. This chain joins TRBV19 and TRBJ1-2, with D perhaps matching TRBD1 (5 bases). V lost 3 bases to trimming and J lost 2 bases, with 7 bases between them. This CDR3 is built from 13 residues. Germline values: CDR1 LNHDA, CDR2 SQIVND (reference sequence).

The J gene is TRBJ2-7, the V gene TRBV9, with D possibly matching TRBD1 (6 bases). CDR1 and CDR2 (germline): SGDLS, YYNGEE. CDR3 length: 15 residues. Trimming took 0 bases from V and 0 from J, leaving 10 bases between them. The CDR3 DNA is TGTGCCAGCAGCGTAGCAGGGGCAGTCTCCTACGAGCAGTACTTC. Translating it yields CASSVAGAVSYEQYF. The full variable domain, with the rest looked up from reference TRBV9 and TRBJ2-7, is DSGVTQTPKHLITATGQRVTLRCSPRSGDLSVYWYQQSLDQGLQFLIQYYNGEERAKGNILERFSAQQFPDLHSELNLSSLELGDSALYFCASSVAGAVSYEQYFGPGTRLTVT.

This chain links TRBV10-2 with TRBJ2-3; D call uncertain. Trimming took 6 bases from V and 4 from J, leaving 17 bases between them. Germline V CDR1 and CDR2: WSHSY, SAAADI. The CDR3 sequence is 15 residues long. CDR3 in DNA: TGCGCCAGCAGAGAGAGCCCAGTAGCCTCAGATACGCAGTATTTT. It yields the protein CASRESPVASDTQYF.

The CDR3 loop is CASSNTGGEGPQHF. In nucleotides, the CDR3 is TGTGCCAGCTCAAACACAGGGGGCGAGGGGCCCCAGCATTTT. This chain links TRBV18 with TRBJ1-5, with 9 bases fitting TRBD1. Trimming removed 5 bases from V and 9 bases from J; junction bases left unmatched: 8. Germline V CDR1 and CDR2: KGHSH, LQKENI. This CDR3 is 14 amino acids long.

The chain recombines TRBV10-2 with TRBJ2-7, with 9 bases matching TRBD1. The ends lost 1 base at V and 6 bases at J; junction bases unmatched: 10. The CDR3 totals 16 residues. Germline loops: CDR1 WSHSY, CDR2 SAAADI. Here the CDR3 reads CASSEFPGQGRGEQYF. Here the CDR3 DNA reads TGCGCCAGCAGTGAGTTCCCGGGACAGGGTAGGGGCGAGCAGTACTTC.

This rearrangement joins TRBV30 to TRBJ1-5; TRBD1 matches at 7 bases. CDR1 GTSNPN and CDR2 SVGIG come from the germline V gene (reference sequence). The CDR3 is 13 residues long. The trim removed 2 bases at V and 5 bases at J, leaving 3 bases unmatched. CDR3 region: CAWSRTGYQPQHF. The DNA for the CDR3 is TGTGCCTGGAGTCGGACAGGCTATCAGCCCCAGCATTTT.

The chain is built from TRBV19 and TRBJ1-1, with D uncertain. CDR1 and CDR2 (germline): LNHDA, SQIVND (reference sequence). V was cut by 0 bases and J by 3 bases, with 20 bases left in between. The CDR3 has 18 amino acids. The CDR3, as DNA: TGTGCCAGTAGTATAGATTGGTCGGGAGACCCGAAGGACACTGAAGCTTTCTTT. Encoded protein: CASSIDWSGDPKDTEAFF.

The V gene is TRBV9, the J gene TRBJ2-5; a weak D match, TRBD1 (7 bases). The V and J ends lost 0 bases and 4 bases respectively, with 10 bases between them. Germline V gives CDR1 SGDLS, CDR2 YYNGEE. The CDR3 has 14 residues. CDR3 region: CASSVVQGGETQYF. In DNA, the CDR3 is TGTGCCAGCAGCGTAGTGCAGGGGGGAGAGACCCAGTACTTC.

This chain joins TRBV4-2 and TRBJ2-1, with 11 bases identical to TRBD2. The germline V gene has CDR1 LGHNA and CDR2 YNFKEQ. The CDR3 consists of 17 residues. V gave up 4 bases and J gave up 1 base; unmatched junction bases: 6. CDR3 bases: TGTGCCAGCAGCCGAGAAGGGACTAGCGGATCCTACAATGAGCAGTTCTTC. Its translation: CASSREGTSGSYNEQFF.

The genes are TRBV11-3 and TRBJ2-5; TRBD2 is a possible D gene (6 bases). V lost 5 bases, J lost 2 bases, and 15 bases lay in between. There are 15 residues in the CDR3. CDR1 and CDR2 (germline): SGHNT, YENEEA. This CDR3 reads CASSALGGPQETQYF. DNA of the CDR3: TGTGCCAGCAGCGCCCTCGGGGGACCGCAAGAGACCCAGTACTTC.

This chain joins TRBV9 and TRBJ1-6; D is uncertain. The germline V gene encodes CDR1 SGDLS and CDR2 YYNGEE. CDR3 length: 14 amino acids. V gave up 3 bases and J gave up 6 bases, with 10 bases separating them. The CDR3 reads CASSGRVPNSPLHF. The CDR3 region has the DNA TGTGCCAGCAGCGGCCGGGTACCTAATTCACCCCTCCACTTT.

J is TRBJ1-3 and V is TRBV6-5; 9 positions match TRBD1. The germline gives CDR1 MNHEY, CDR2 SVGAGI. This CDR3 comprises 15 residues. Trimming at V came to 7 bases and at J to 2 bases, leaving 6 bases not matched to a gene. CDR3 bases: TGTGCCAGCACCAGGACAGGGGATACTGGAAACACCATATATTTT. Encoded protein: CASTRTGDTGNTIYF.